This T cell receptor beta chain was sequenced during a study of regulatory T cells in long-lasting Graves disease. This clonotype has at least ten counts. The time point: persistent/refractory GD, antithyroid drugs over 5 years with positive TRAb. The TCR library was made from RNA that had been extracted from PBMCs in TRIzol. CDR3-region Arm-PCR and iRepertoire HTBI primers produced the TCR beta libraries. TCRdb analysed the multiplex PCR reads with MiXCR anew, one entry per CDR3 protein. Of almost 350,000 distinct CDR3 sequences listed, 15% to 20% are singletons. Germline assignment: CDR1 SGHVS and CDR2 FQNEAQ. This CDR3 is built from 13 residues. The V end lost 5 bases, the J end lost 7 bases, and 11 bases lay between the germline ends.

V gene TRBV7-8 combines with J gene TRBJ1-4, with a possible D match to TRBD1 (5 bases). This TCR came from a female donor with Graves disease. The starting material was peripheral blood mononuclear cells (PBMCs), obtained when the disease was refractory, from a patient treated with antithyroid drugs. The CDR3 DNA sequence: TGTGCCAGCAGCAGGGACTTGGGTGAAAAACTGTTTTTT. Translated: CASSRDLGEKLFF.